This entry lists 5 T cell receptor beta chains sequenced from one sample in a study of cytomegalovirus exposure and HLA in healthy donors. Data came from immunoSEQ multiplex PCR; TCRdb stores just in-frame clones and leaves some out. The sample records more than 95,000 clones, over 90% being singletons. Sequencing used PBMCs. Receptor source: a woman in her late teens or twenties in good health and CMV-seronegative.

This chain uses TRBV6-1 with TRBJ1-5, with 9 bases identical to TRBD1. V lost 8 bases to trimming and J lost 5 bases; unmatched junction nucleotides: 4. Germline V gives CDR1 MNHNS, CDR2 SASEGT. The CDR3 contains 13 residues. The CDR3 DNA follows: TGTGCCAGCGAAGGACAGGGGTATCAGCCCCAGCATTTT. It specifies CASEGQGYQPQHF.

The J gene is TRBJ2-7, the V gene TRBV5-4; 8 bases map to TRBD2. The germline V gene encodes CDR1 SGHNT and CDR2 YYREEE (reference sequence). The ends lost 4 bases at V and 7 bases at J; junction bases unmatched: 10. The CDR3 is 14 residues long. In DNA, the CDR3 is TGTGCCAGCAGCCCTCGGACTAGCCATGGAGAGCAGTACTTC. Its translation is CASSPRTSHGEQYF. Full variable domain (rest looked up from reference TRBV5-4 and TRBJ2-7): ETGVTQSPTHLIKTRGQQVTLRCSSQSGHNTVSWYQQALGQGPQFIFQYYREEENGRGNFPPRFSGLQFPNYSSELNVNALELDDSALYLCASSPRTSHGEQYFGPGTRLTVT.

The V and J genes are TRBV30 and TRBJ1-3; D possibly corresponds to TRBD1 (5 bases). The CDR3 runs to 14 residues. Trimming cost V 0 bases and J 2 bases, with 8 bases left between them. From germline, CDR1 is GTSNPN and CDR2 SVGIG (reference sequence). The CDR3 region has the DNA TGTGCCTGGAGTGTTTGGGGGGCTGGAAACACCATATATTTT. Translated, it gives CAWSVWGAGNTIYF.

V usage is TRBV7-2 and J usage is TRBJ1-5, with TRBD1 matching 7 bases. CDR1 and CDR2 (germline): SGHTA, FQGNSA. Unmatched junction bases numbered 0, after V lost 3 bases and J lost 4 bases. The length of the CDR3 is 13 residues. CDR3 region: CASSFRGNQPQHF. CDR3 bases: TGTGCCAGCAGCTTCAGGGGGAATCAGCCCCAGCATTTT.

A single count supports this clone. The V and J genes are TRBV27 and TRBJ2-7, with TRBD2 as a possible D gene (6 bases). The length of the CDR3 is 16 residues. The V and J ends lost 5 bases and 5 bases respectively, with 22 bases between them. Germline V gene sequence: CDR1 MNHEY, CDR2 SMNVEV (reference sequence). The CDR3 loop is CASSGVGAGIYDEQYF. The CDR3 bases are TGTGCCAGCAGTGGGGTAGGTGCGGGGATTTACGACGAGCAGTACTTC.